This entry describes one T cell receptor (beta chain). The sample holds many counts of this clone. What antigen it recognizes has not been identified. Per-base quality was not reported, and no clone a single base away is much larger than it. These data are taken from a study of blood T cell repertoires in COVID-19 (TCRdb year 2020). Turning to the overall study: The collaborator samples originated in the United States, Italy and Spain and spanned the acute and convalescent phases of COVID-19. The prospective study material was composed of cDNA or gDNA derived from T cells, B-cell-depleted T cells, or PBMCs. Deeply sampled blood TCRbeta repertoires from subjects exposed to, actively infected with, or recovered from COVID-19 were included in the dataset. A freely available public database, intended as a resource for researchers studying the immune response to SARS-CoV-2, is where the repertoires were released. Samples came from the ongoing ImmuneRACE study (first 160 participants) plus 1,254 subjects from 6 global collaborators. The sample metadata nearly always contained a de-identified subject ID, COVID-19 status, age in years and sex. Where available, HLA class I and class II types were obtained from metadata supplied by the sample provider rather than from assay-based typing. Summary of the overall study and its limitations: The amount of clinical and demographic metadata varied by source and participant and was provided uncurated.

In the germline V gene, CDR1 corresponds to SGHTA and CDR2 to FQGNSA. Inclusive of the bounding cysteine and phenylalanine, the CDR3 is 15 residues long. The DNA shown is the 45-base CDR3, in frame from base 1. The germline ends are 12 bases apart after V is trimmed by 0 bases and J by 4 bases. TCRbeta CDR3 regions were amplified from genomic DNA using the immunoSEQ Assay, a bias-controlled multiplex PCR. The original pipeline was this. The number of nucleated cells in each sample was estimated from the amplification of reference gene primers within the assay. Sequence reads were collapsed and filtered to measure the absolute abundance of every unique TCRbeta CDR3 rearrangement. Productive Simpson clonality was computed per sample as the square root of Simpson's diversity index over productive rearrangements. Here the immuneACCESS table is served through TCRdb, limited to in-frame sequences with V and J called. Missing clones are a known gap in these copies; in checked studies unresolved V genes cover under half, and the rest lacks a known reason. The V and J calls and clone size were taken over from that table, and D and trimming were inferred from the DNA. Present in this sample are about 210,000 clones, about nine tenths of which were seen just once. The ten most abundant clones make up about a tenth of the sample.

Participants in the prospective study were aged roughly 18 to 95 years, lived in 20 to 25 United States geographic areas, and enrolled through a virtual design. In the prospective study, participants were assigned to cohorts based on the clinical history participants reported in a screening survey and a study questionnaire. Each participant in the prospective study had whole blood, serum and a nasopharyngeal or oropharyngeal swab collected by mobile phlebotomists. Over an approximately 2-month period, participants in the prospective study had the option of providing additional blood draws and questionnaires. Before DNA extraction, blood samples from the prospective study were shipped at room temperature or frozen.

The chain joins TRBV7-2 to TRBJ1-2; no D segment can be confidently identified. The TCR sequence derives from a man in his late teens or twenties with acute COVID-19. Specimen: PBMCs or T cells enriched from blood (not recorded which). The encoded CDR3 is CASSLARRSSYGYTF. The bases are TGTGCCAGCAGCTTAGCGAGACGGAGCAGCTATGGCTACACCTTC.